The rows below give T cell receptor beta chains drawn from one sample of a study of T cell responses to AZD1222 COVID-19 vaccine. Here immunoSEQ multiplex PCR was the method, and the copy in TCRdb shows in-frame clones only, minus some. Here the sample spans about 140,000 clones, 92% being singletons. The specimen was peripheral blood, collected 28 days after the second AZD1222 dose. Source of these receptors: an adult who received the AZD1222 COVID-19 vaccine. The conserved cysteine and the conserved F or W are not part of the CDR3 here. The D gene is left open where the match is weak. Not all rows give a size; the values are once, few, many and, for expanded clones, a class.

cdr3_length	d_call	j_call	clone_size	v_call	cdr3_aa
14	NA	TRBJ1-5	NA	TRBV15	ATSRGGTSSNQPQH
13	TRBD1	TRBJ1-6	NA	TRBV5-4	ASSLDGQGFSPLH
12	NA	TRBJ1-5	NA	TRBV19	ATSAVGRNQPQH
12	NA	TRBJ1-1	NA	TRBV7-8	ASSPAGGYTEAF
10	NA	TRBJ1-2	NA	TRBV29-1	SVGDRSYGYT
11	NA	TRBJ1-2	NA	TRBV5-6	ASSLGFPGGYT
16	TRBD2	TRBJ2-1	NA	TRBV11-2	ASSLERRLAGGNHEQF
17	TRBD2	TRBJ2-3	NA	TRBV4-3	ASSQGGGTSGAHRDTQY
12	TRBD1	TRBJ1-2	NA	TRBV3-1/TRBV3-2	ASSQVQGDYGYT
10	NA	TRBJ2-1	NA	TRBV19	ASGWGVAEQF
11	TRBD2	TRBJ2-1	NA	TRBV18	ASSPIGRGEQF
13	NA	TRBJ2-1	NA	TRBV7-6	ASSLASARANEQF
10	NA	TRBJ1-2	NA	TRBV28	ASSYPGQLCT
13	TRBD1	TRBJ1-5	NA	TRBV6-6	ASSPGGQGNQPQH
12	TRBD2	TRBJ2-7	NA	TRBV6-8	ASSSTSGKCEQY
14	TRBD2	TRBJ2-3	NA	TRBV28	ASSLPGLAGADTQY
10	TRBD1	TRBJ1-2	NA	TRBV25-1	ASSERVTGVT
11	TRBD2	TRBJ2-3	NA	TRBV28	ASQALAGNTQY
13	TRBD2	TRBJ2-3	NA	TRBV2	ASKIEGGNTDTQY
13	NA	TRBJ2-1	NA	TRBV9	ASSVDERSYNEQF
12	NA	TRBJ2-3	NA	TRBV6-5	ASSPEVSTDTQY
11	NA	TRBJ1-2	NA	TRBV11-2	ASSLDQNYGYT
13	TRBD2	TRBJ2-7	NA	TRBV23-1	ASRKLAGGPNEQY
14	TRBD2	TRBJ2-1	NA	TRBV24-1	ATSDPASGTYNEQF
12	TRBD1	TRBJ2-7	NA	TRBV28	ASTTPQGAYEQY
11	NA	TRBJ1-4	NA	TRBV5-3	ARSLRPNEKLF
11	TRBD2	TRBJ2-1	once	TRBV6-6	ASSPRGGNEQF
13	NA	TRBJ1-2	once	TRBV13	ASSLALNPNYGYT
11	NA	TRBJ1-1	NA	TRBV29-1	SVSPILNTEAF